This entry lists 18 T cell receptor beta chains sequenced from one sample in a study of molecular identifiers for immune sequencing clone quantification. TCRdb passed the PCR reads through MiXCR, listing each CDR3 protein once. The data hold 60,000 to 80,000 distinct CDR3 sequences, with less than 20% observed a single time. Sequences were obtained from naive CD8+ T cells from blood, with Jurkat cell RNA spiked in. The subset denotes: FACS-sorted CD8+CD4-CCR7+CD45RA+ naive T cells. Receptor source: a human donor in good health. Some libraries in this study had Jurkat cell RNA spiked in.

This clonotype was detected many times. The rearrangement links TRBV5-5 to TRBJ1-5; D uncertain. The V end lost 4 bases, the J end lost 5 bases, and 19 bases lay between the germline ends. This CDR3 contains 16 residues. Germline V gene lookup returns CDR1 SGHKS and CDR2 YYEKEE (reference sequence). This CDR3 reads CASSQRVLSADQPQHF. The CDR3 DNA reads TGTGCCAGCAGCCAGCGCGTCCTGTCAGCCGATCAGCCCCAGCATTTT.

Turning to this clonotype: This may be a read error: a much more frequent sequence differs by one nucleotide. The CDR3 spells CASSLLAEVSTYEQYF. The CDR3 DNA reads TGTGCCAGCAGTTTACTAGCGGAAGTTTCCACCTACGAGCAGTACTTC. This chain joins TRBV28 and TRBJ2-7; 7 nucleotides match TRBD2. Losses at the gene ends were 2 bases for V and 2 bases for J; bases not matched to a gene: 9. Germline V gene lookup returns CDR1 MDHEN and CDR2 SYDVKM. The length of the CDR3 is 16 residues.

The chain links TRBV12-3 or TRBV12-4 to TRBJ2-5, with D perhaps TRBD1 or TRBD2 (5 bases each). With 5 bases removed from V and 13 bases from J, the gap between germline ends came to 23 bases. This CDR3 contains 14 residues. DNA of the CDR3: TGTGCCAGCAGTCCCACGGGGCTGCTCCGTAATACGTACTTC. This translates into CASSPTGLLRNTYF.

There are many counts of this clonotype. The chain has TRBV19 and TRBJ1-5, with D tentatively TRBD1 (5 bases). The CDR3 has 18 residues. The germline V and J ends were trimmed by 7 bases and 0 bases, with 22 bases remaining between them. Germline V gives CDR1 LNHDA, CDR2 SQIVND (reference sequence). The DNA for the CDR3 is TGTGCCAGTATTCAGGGTTGGGGTACTTCCGATAGCAATCAGCCCCAGCATTTT. This gives the protein CASIQGWGTSDSNQPQHF.

Of note for this clonotype: With a much larger clone just one base away, this may be a read error. The chain links TRBV7-9 to TRBJ2-1; 7 bases agree with TRBD2. J lost 8 bases, V lost 6 bases, and 4 bases had no gene match. There are 12 residues in the CDR3. Germline V gene sequence: CDR1 SEHNR, CDR2 FQNEAQ (reference sequence). This CDR3 is CASSSRGDEQFF. The DNA for the CDR3 is TGTGCCAGCAGTAGCCGGGGGGATGAGCAGTTCTTC. Supplemented by reference TRBV7-9 and TRBJ2-1, the full variable domain reads DTGVSQNPRHKITKRGQNVTFRCDPISEHNRLYWYRQTLGQGPEFLTYFQNEAQLEKSRLLSDRFSAERPKGSFSTLEIQRTEQGDSAMYLCASSSRGDEQFFGPGTRLTVL.

This clonotype was counted many times. This rearrangement joins TRBV7-6 to TRBJ2-2, with D unresolved. Trimming removed 2 bases at V and 4 bases at J, with 14 bases between. The CDR3 is 16 amino acids. Germline V gene data show CDR1 as SGHVS and CDR2 as FNYEAQ. Written as DNA, the CDR3 is TGTGCCAGCAGCTTATTGTTTGGCGGAGCCACCGGGGAGCTGTTTTTT. Amino acid sequence: CASSLLFGGATGELFF.

This clonotype was observed many times. This sequence joins TRBV9 and TRBJ2-3; no firm D call. Trimming pared 3 bases from V and 2 bases from J, leaving 10 bases between. CDR1 and CDR2 (germline): SGDLS, YYNGEE. This CDR3 contains 14 residues. In DNA form, the CDR3 reads TGTGCCAGCAGCGAGGGCAACCCCACAGATACGCAGTATTTT. It yields the protein CASSEGNPTDTQYF. The complete variable domain, with remaining parts taken from reference TRBV9 and TRBJ2-3, reads DSGVTQTPKHLITATGQRVTLRCSPRSGDLSVYWYQQSLDQGLQFLIQYYNGEERAKGNILERFSAQQFPDLHSELNLSSLELGDSALYFCASSEGNPTDTQYFGPGTRLTVL.

This clonotype was picked up a small number of times. V gene TRBV28 combines with J gene TRBJ2-1; possibly TRBD1 or TRBD2 for D (5 bases each). The CDR3 has 18 amino acids. Germline V gives CDR1 MDHEN, CDR2 SYDVKM. The germline V and J ends were trimmed by 3 bases and 8 bases, with 26 bases remaining between them. CDR3 protein: CASSFYLSSEGLGDEQFF. The CDR3 DNA reads as TGTGCCAGCAGTTTCTACCTGAGCAGTGAGGGGCTTGGCGATGAGCAGTTCTTC.

Points on this clonotype: This may be a read error: a much more frequent sequence differs by one nucleotide. The chain carries TRBV19 and TRBJ2-3; 8 nucleotides match TRBD1. Germline-derived CDR1 and CDR2 are LNHDA and SQIVND (reference sequence). V shed 4 bases and J 0 bases; nucleotides not matched to a gene: 6. The CDR3 consists of 16 residues. Here the CDR3 DNA reads TGTGCCAGTAGTACACGACAGGGGATTAGCACAGATACGCAGTATTTT. Translated, it gives CASSTRQGISTDTQYF.

This clonotype was picked up many times. The rearrangement uses TRBV4-1 and TRBJ2-1; 8 bases map to TRBD1. Germline CDR1 and CDR2: MGHRA and YSYEKL. The CDR3 runs 13 residues. Unmatched junction bases numbered 4, after V lost 4 bases and J lost 8 bases. In DNA form, the CDR3 reads TGCGCCAGCAGCCCCGGACAGGGCTATGAGCAGTTCTTC. Its translation is CASSPGQGYEQFF.

This clonotype showed up many times. The V gene is TRBV12-5, the J gene TRBJ2-7, with TRBD2 matching over 12 bases. V lost 1 base and J lost 4; bases outside the gene matches: 2. This CDR3 has 15 residues. Germline V gene data show CDR1 as LGHNT and CDR2 as FRNRAP. The DNA for the CDR3 is TGTGCTAGTGGTTTGGGGACTAGCGGGATGTACGAGCAGTACTTC. Encoded protein: CASGLGTSGMYEQYF.

Only a few counts were recorded for this clonotype. V and J are TRBV12-1 and TRBJ2-1; the D call in the table, TRBD2, was not verified against the DNA. TRBV12-1 is marked as a pseudogene. The CDR3 consists of 19 residues. The CDR3 here is CASSWGTGRLAGVENEQFF. In nucleotides, the CDR3 is TGTGCCAGCAGCTGGGGGACAGGTCGACTAGCGGGAGTAGAGAATGAGCAGTTCTTC.

This clonotype was recorded at least ten times. This sequence joins TRBV20-1 and TRBJ1-2; D uncertain. This CDR3 region has 13 residues. Germline lookup yields CDR1 DFQATT and CDR2 SNEGSKA (reference sequence). V was trimmed by 0 bases and J by 2 bases, leaving 7 bases between them. CDR3 DNA sequence: TGCAGTGCTAGAGAGCTGAACAACTATGGCTACACCTTC. Its translation: CSARELNNYGYTF.

This clonotype was seen many times. The genes are TRBV6-6 and TRBJ2-1; 8 bases are a match to TRBD2. From germline, CDR1 is MNHNY and CDR2 SVGAGI (reference sequence). The CDR3 is 14 residues long. V shed 5 bases, J shed 8 bases, and the junction held 8 bases outside the gene matches. The CDR3 bases are TGTGCCAGCAGTCCCTCGACTAGCGCAGATGAGCAGTTCTTC. Translated, it gives CASSPSTSADEQFF.

This sequence joins TRBV12-3 or TRBV12-4 and TRBJ2-2, with D unclear. V shed 6 bases and J shed 6 bases, with 11 bases lying between them. The CDR3 covers 13 residues. The CDR3 coding sequence is TGTGCCAGCAGAACGCTAGGGTCCGGGGAGCTGTTTTTT. Amino acids: CASRTLGSGELFF.

The table lists this clonotype with many counts. J is TRBJ2-3 and V is TRBV7-6; D perhaps matches TRBD1 (5 bases). Germline CDR1 is SGHVS and CDR2 is FNYEAQ. The CDR3 totals 15 residues. The V end lost 7 bases, the J end lost 4 bases, and 18 bases lay between the germline ends. This CDR3 is CASKPRVLGADTQYF. CDR3 DNA: TGTGCCAGCAAGCCCCGGGTCCTAGGGGCAGATACGCAGTATTTT.

As regards this clonotype: Being one base from a much bigger clone, this may be a read error. The chain has TRBV20-1 and TRBJ2-3; maybe TRBD2 (5 bases). Germline CDR1 DFQATT, CDR2 SNEGSKA (reference sequence). The CDR3 has 17 residues. The germline V and J ends were trimmed by 1 base and 4 bases, with 21 bases remaining between them. The DNA for the CDR3 is TGCAGTGCTAGAGGACTTGCAGGTGGGAGAGGCGCAGATACGCAGTATTTT. Amino acid sequence: CSARGLAGGRGADTQYF.

This clonotype was counted a few times. The CDR3 DNA follows: TGTGCCAGTTCGACTAGCGGGGGCTCCGGGGAGCTGTTTTTT. It yields the protein CASSTSGGSGELFF. The rearrangement links TRBV19 to TRBJ2-2; TRBD2 matches 12 bases. CDR3 length: 14 residues. In germline, CDR1 is LNHDA, CDR2 SQIVND (reference sequence). Germline trimming cut 8 bases from V and 6 bases from J; bases unmatched to any gene: 4.